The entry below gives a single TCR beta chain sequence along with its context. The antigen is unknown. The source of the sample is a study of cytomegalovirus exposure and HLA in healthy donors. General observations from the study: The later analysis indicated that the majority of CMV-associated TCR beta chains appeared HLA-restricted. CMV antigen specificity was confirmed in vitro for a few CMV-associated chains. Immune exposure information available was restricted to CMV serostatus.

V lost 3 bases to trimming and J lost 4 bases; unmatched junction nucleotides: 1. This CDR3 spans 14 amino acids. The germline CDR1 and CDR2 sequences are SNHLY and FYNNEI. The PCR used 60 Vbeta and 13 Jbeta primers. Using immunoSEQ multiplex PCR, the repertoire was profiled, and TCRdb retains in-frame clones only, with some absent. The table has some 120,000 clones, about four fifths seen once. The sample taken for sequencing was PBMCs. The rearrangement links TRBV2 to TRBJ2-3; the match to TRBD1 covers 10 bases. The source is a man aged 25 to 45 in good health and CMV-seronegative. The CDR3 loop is CASSEGTGADTQYF. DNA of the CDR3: TGTGCCAGCAGTGAGGGGACAGGGGCAGATACGCAGTATTTT. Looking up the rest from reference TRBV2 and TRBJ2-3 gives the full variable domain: EPEVTQTPSHQVTQMGQEVILRCVPISNHLYFYWYRQILGQKVEFLVSFYNNEISEKSEIFDDQFSVERPDGSNFTLKIRSTKLEDSAMYFCASSEGTGADTQYFGPGTRLTVL.